The 20 T cell receptor beta chains in this list originate from one sample, sequenced in a study of blood T cell repertoires in COVID-19 (dated by TCRdb to about 2020). The library was made by the immunoSEQ multiplex PCR assay. The table was pulled from immuneACCESS by TCRdb, which kept in-frame rearrangements only. Such tables lose some clones; where checked, under half of the loss comes from unresolved V genes, and the rest has no known cause. This sample has 300,000 or so clones in its table, and about nine tenths of those were observed once. In total, the top ten clones hold over 1.2% of the sample. Sequencing used peripheral blood. The receptor set was obtained from a woman aged 35 to 49 who had recovered from COVID-19.

V and J are TRBV2 and TRBJ1-1; maybe TRBD1 (5 bases). From germline, CDR1 is SNHLY and CDR2 FYNNEI. The CDR3 loop spans 13 amino acids. Trimming shortened V by 1 base and J by 8 bases, and 11 bases separated the two germline ends. Here the CDR3 DNA reads TGTGCCAGCAGTGAAGAAAGGGGCGTGGAAGCTTTCTTT. As protein: CASSEERGVEAFF. Full variable domain (rest looked up from reference TRBV2 and TRBJ1-1): EPEVTQTPSHQVTQMGQEVILRCVPISNHLYFYWYRQILGQKVEFLVSFYNNEISEKSEIFDDQFSVERPDGSNFTLKIRSTKLEDSAMYFCASSEERGVEAFFGQGTRLTVV.

The chain combines TRBV19 with TRBJ1-4, with 11 bases that match TRBD1. The CDR3 extends over 18 amino acids. Per the germline V gene, CDR1 is LNHDA and CDR2 is SQIVND (reference sequence). The V gene end was trimmed by 4 bases and the J gene end by 2 bases; junction bases not matched to a gene: 9. Written as DNA, the CDR3 is TGTGCCAGTAGTACGGCTCGGACAGGGGGCGGCACTAATGAAAAACTGTTTTTT. This codes for CASSTARTGGGTNEKLFF.

V is TRBV11-2 and J is TRBJ1-1; maybe TRBD1 (6 bases). Germline V lookup: CDR1 SGHAT, CDR2 FQNNGV. This CDR3 has 14 residues. V lost 6 bases to trimming and J lost 5 bases, with 16 bases between them. Here the CDR3 reads CASSFRGRGTEAFF. For the CDR3, the DNA is TGTGCCAGCAGTTTCCGCGGTAGGGGGACTGAAGCTTTCTTT.

The chain links TRBV14 to TRBJ2-5; 13 bases match TRBD2. Trimming took 1 base from V and 4 from J; bases not matched to a gene: 9. CDR1 and CDR2 from the germline V gene are SGHDN and FVKESK. This CDR3 comprises 18 residues. The chain's CDR3 is CASSQVMGRLAGGETQYF. The CDR3 DNA reads TGTGCCAGCAGCCAAGTTATGGGCCGACTAGCGGGGGGAGAGACCCAGTACTTC.

The genes are TRBV3-1 (or the pseudogene TRBV3-2) and TRBJ2-1, with 7 bases matching TRBD2. V lost 2 bases to trimming and J lost 4 bases; unmatched junction nucleotides: 8. CDR1 is LGHDT and CDR2 is YNNKEL in the germline V gene (reference sequence). The CDR3 extends over 16 amino acids. CDR3 sequence (DNA): TGTGCCAGCAGCCAACGGGCTAGCGGTACGTACAATGAGCAGTTCTTC. The encoded protein is CASSQRASGTYNEQFF.

This rearrangement joins TRBV7-2 to TRBJ2-5, with D tentatively TRBD1 (5 bases). The CDR3 totals 14 residues. Trimming left V 1 base short and J 3 bases short, with 9 bases between. Per germline, CDR1 SGHTA and CDR2 FQGNSA. CDR3 residues: CASSLVGAEETQYF. The CDR3 nucleotides are TGTGCCAGCAGCTTAGTAGGGGCCGAAGAGACCCAGTACTTC.

There are a few counts of this clone. V is TRBV5-1 and J is TRBJ1-2; 9 bases fit TRBD1. The CDR3 is made up of 19 amino acids. Germline CDR1 reads SGHRS; CDR2 reads YFSETQ. The V gene end was trimmed by 0 bases and the J gene end by 6 bases; junction bases not matched to a gene: 18. CDR3 residues: CASSLAPFPIQGAGDGYTF. The CDR3 nucleotides read TGCGCCAGCAGCTTGGCCCCCTTCCCTATACAGGGGGCAGGAGATGGCTACACCTTC.

V gene TRBV3-1 (or the pseudogene TRBV3-2) combines with J gene TRBJ1-4; D unresolved. Germline assignment: CDR1 LGHDT and CDR2 YNNKEL (reference sequence). This CDR3 has 16 amino acids. V lost 0 bases to trimming and J lost 6 bases, with 14 bases between them. CDR3 sequence reads: CASSQEVFGNDEKLFF. The CDR3 DNA is TGTGCCAGCAGCCAAGAGGTATTCGGGAATGATGAAAAACTGTTTTTT.

V and J are TRBV29-1 and TRBJ1-2, with 7 bases lining up with TRBD1. The germline gives CDR1 SQVTM, CDR2 ANQGSEA. After removal of 7 bases from V and 1 base from J, the junction contained 9 bases not matched to a gene. The CDR3 length is 14 residues. The CDR3 DNA follows: TGCAGCGCCGGAACCCGACAGGGTAACTATGGCTACACCTTC. Residues: CSAGTRQGNYGYTF.

The chain carries TRBV9 and TRBJ1-2; D may be TRBD1 (5 bases). Germline CDR1 SGDLS, CDR2 YYNGEE. The CDR3 consists of 17 residues. V lost 3 bases to trimming and J lost 7 bases, with 25 bases between them. The CDR3: CASSAGPLASGTFGYTF. The CDR3, as DNA: TGTGCCAGCAGCGCAGGCCCCCTCGCATCCGGGACTTTTGGCTACACCTTC.

V usage is TRBV5-6 and J usage is TRBJ1-2, with 12 bases that match TRBD1. The CDR3 has 14 amino acids. The V gene end was trimmed by 5 bases and the J gene end by 4 bases; junction bases not matched to a gene: 3. In germline, CDR1 is SGHDT, CDR2 YYEEEE. The chain's CDR3 is CASRGTGGRYGYTF. The CDR3 region has the DNA TGTGCCAGCAGAGGGACAGGGGGCCGCTATGGCTACACCTTC.

The CDR3 loop is CASSFQSTDTQYF. CDR3 sequence (DNA): TGTGCCAGCAGCTTCCAGAGCACAGATACGCAGTATTTT. The chain combines TRBV5-6 with TRBJ2-3; D remains unclear. This CDR3 spans 13 amino acids. Germline V gives CDR1 SGHDT, CDR2 YYEEEE. V lost 2 bases and J 0 bases, leaving 4 bases between the germline ends.

The chain joins TRBV6-2 or TRBV6-3 to TRBJ2-7; possibly TRBD1 for D (6 bases). Germline CDR1 reads MNHEY; CDR2 reads SVGEGT. This CDR3 comprises 13 residues. Trimming cost V 2 bases and J 3 bases, with 8 bases left between them. For the CDR3, the DNA is TGTGCCAGCAGTTACACAGGGAACTACGAGCAGTACTTC. Translated: CASSYTGNYEQYF.

The V gene is TRBV7-2, the J gene TRBJ2-3; weak D call: TRBD2 (6 bases). The CDR3 runs to 14 residues. CDR1 SGHTA and CDR2 FQGNSA come from the germline V gene. V shed 5 bases and J shed 4 bases, with 13 bases lying between them. This chain's CDR3 is CASSPEGEADTQYF. Written as DNA, the CDR3 is TGTGCCAGCAGCCCGGAGGGAGAGGCAGATACGCAGTATTTT.

Written as DNA, the CDR3 is TGTGCCAGCAGGCCGGGGGACAGGGGTCCATCCGAGCAGTACTTC. It is translated as CASRPGDRGPSEQYF. The J gene is TRBJ2-7, the V gene TRBV6-5, with 10 bases that match TRBD1. CDR1 and CDR2 from the germline V gene are MNHEY and SVGAGI. V trimming: 6 bases; J trimming: 6 bases; junction bases outside the gene matches: 11. The CDR3 consists of 15 residues.

The chain employs TRBV27 and TRBJ1-1, with D perhaps TRBD1 (6 bases). CDR3 length: 16 amino acids. Between the trimmed V and J ends, which lost 2 bases and 10 bases, there was a span of 23 bases. Germline V gene data show CDR1 as MNHEY and CDR2 as SMNVEV (reference sequence). CDR3 residues: CASSLGAATGLRGAFF. The CDR3 DNA follows: TGTGCCAGCAGTTTAGGGGCCGCTACAGGGCTTCGGGGAGCTTTCTTT.

The gene calls are TRBV29-1 and TRBJ1-1; the D gene is possibly TRBD1 (5 bases). From germline, CDR1 is SQVTM and CDR2 ANQGSEA. V shed 2 bases and J shed 1 base, with 8 bases lying between them. The CDR3 length is 13 residues. This CDR3 is CSVEPDRNTEAFF. As DNA, the CDR3 is TGCAGCGTTGAACCCGACAGGAACACTGAAGCTTTCTTT.

This clone showed up just once. This chain joins TRBV15 and TRBJ1-1, with 7 bases lining up with TRBD1. Trimming at V came to 5 bases and at J to 1 base, leaving 4 bases not matched to a gene. The CDR3 is made up of 14 amino acids. Germline CDR1 and CDR2: LNHNV and YYDKDF (reference sequence). Here the CDR3 DNA reads TGTGCCACCAGCTCCCGGACAGGGAACACTGAAGCTTTCTTT. Amino acids: CATSSRTGNTEAFF.

The genes are TRBV9 and TRBJ2-7; 7 nucleotides agree with TRBD2. With 2 bases clipped from V and 0 bases from J, the junction kept 8 bases outside the gene matches. Germline values: CDR1 SGDLS, CDR2 YYNGEE. The CDR3 contains 16 residues. The CDR3 nucleotides read TGTGCCAGCAGCGTGGGAGGGCGGGGTAGCTCCTACGAGCAGTACTTC. Translated, it gives CASSVGGRGSSYEQYF.

With respect to this clone: At one end, the junction sequence differs from germline, possibly due to a read error. V and J are TRBV7-7 and TRBJ2-5; a weak D match, TRBD2 (6 bases). Germline loops: CDR1 SSHAT, CDR2 FNYEAQ (reference sequence). The CDR3 is 15 residues long. CDR3 protein: CASSPLVTSRETQYF. In DNA, the CDR3 is TGTGCTAGCAGCCCCCTCGTCACTAGCAGAGAGACCCAGTACTTC. Filled out from reference TRBV7-7 and TRBJ2-5, the complete variable domain reads GAGVSQSPRYKVTKRGQDVTLRCDPISSHATLYWYQQALGQGPEFLTYFNYEAQPDKSGLPSDRFSAERPEGSISTLTIQRTEQRDSAMYRCASSPLVTSRETQYFGPGTRLLVL.